A single sample gave rise to the 20 T cell receptor beta chains below, sequenced in a study of CD8 T cells in ankylosing spondylitis. TCRdb processed the 5' RACE reads anew with MiXCR; each CDR3 protein has one entry. The repertoire holds roughly 280,000 distinct CDR3 sequences, with 20% as singletons. The sample comprised blood, either unsorted or a sorted T cell fraction (not recorded which). These receptors were collected from a male donor with ankylosing spondylitis or in good health (not recorded which).

In this sample, this clonotype turned up many times. This chain links TRBV12-3 or TRBV12-4 with TRBJ1-2; D not certain. This CDR3 spans 12 amino acids. Trimming left V 2 bases short and J 7 bases short, with 8 bases between. The CDR3 DNA reads as TGTGCCAGCAGTTTATCAGTGGGTGGCTACACCTTC. Residues: CASSLSVGGYTF.

This clonotype was picked up a small number of times. The chain couples TRBV10-3 to TRBJ2-7, with 7 bases identical to TRBD1. The germline gives CDR1 ENHRY, CDR2 SYGVKD. The J segment lost 3 bases and the V segment lost 10 bases, leaving 12 bases of the junction unmatched. The CDR3 loop spans 14 amino acids. In DNA form, the CDR3 reads TGTGCCACATCAAAAGAGACAGGGAGCTACGAGCAGTACGTC. Its translation is CATSKETGSYEQYV.

This rearrangement joins TRBV7-9 to TRBJ2-1; no clear D gene. Between the trimmed V and J ends, which lost 2 bases and 3 bases, there was a span of 26 bases. CDR1 and CDR2 from the germline V gene are SEHNR and FQNEAQ (reference sequence). The CDR3 runs to 20 residues. In DNA, the CDR3 is TGTGCCAGCAGCTTACTGAGTTCGGTTGTAGACCCCCCTCTCTACAATGAGCAGTTCTTC. The encoded protein is CASSLLSSVVDPPLYNEQFF.

This rearrangement joins TRBV10-3 to TRBJ2-3, with a tentative D call TRBD2 (5 bases). Trimming stripped 10 bases from V and 0 bases from J, with 17 bases between. Germline V gene sequence: CDR1 ENHRY, CDR2 SYGVKD. The CDR3 consists of 15 residues. Written as DNA, the CDR3 is TGTGCCACCCAACCCCCTTGGACTAGCACAGATACGCAGTATTTT. Amino acid sequence: CATQPPWTSTDTQYF.

V is TRBV14 and J is TRBJ1-4; TRBD1 is a possible D gene (6 bases). Germline V gene data show CDR1 as SGHDN and CDR2 as FVKESK. This CDR3 contains 13 residues. The V gene lost 2 bases and the J gene lost 9 bases, with 10 bases spanning the gap. CDR3: CASSQNRDKKLFF. As DNA, the CDR3 is TGTGCCAGCAGCCAAAACAGGGACAAAAAACTGTTTTTT.

The sample holds many counts of this clonotype. The rearrangement joins TRBV10-3 to TRBJ2-1; 11 bases map to TRBD2. V lost 2 bases to trimming and J lost 10 bases; unmatched junction nucleotides: 7. Germline assignment: CDR1 ENHRY and CDR2 SYGVKD. The CDR3 totals 15 residues. CDR3 residues: CAISELAGGPREQFF. The DNA of the CDR3 is TGTGCCATCAGTGAGCTAGCGGGAGGACCCAGGGAGCAGTTCTTC.

The sample holds many counts of this clonotype. The chain links TRBV27 to TRBJ2-2; tentative D call: TRBD1 (6 bases). The CDR3 is 14 amino acids. CDR1 and CDR2 (germline): MNHEY, SMNVEV (reference sequence). Trimming removed 5 bases from V and 6 bases from J, with 13 bases in between. Here the CDR3 DNA reads TGTGCCAGCAGTCCCACACAGGGCGCCGGGGAGCTGTTTTTT. Translation: CASSPTQGAGELFF.

V usage is TRBV7-2 and J usage is TRBJ2-3, with D possibly TRBD2 on 5 matching bases. V gave up 0 bases and J gave up 9 bases, with 13 bases separating them. The CDR3 totals 14 residues. Germline assignment: CDR1 SGHTA and CDR2 FQGNSA. CDR3 nucleotide sequence: TGTGCCAGCAGCTTAGCTGGGAGTTTCGGAACGCAGTATTTT. It is translated as CASSLAGSFGTQYF.

This clonotype turned up a few times. The CDR3 spells CSASLGGNPTDTQYF. CDR3 coding DNA: TGCAGTGCGTCTTTGGGCGGGAATCCAACAGATACGCAGTATTTT. V is TRBV20-1 and J is TRBJ2-3; D perhaps matches TRBD2 (6 bases). The CDR3 is made up of 15 amino acids. The V end was cut by 6 bases, the J end by 3 bases, with 19 bases between. The germline gives CDR1 DFQATT, CDR2 SNEGSKA (reference sequence).

V and J are TRBV5-6 and TRBJ2-7; TRBD2 matches 7 bases. This CDR3 region has 14 residues. The ends lost 1 base at V and 6 bases at J; junction bases unmatched: 7. CDR1 is SGHDT, CDR2 YYEEEE, per germline. Written as DNA, the CDR3 is TGTGCCAGCAGCTTGCCGGGGGGATACTCCGAGCAGTACGTC. Translation gives CASSLPGGYSEQYV.

In this sample, this clonotype turned up a few times. The genes are TRBV2 and TRBJ2-5; D unresolved. Germline lookup yields CDR1 SNHLY and CDR2 FYNNEI. V was trimmed by 1 base and J by 2 bases, leaving 8 bases between them. The CDR3 is 14 amino acids. CDR3 in amino acids: CASSEGVGQETQYF. The CDR3 nucleotides are TGTGCCAGCAGTGAAGGGGTGGGGCAAGAGACCCAGTACTTC.

The chain employs TRBV11-2 and TRBJ1-6; D is possibly TRBD1 (5 bases). CDR1 is SGHAT and CDR2 is FQNNGV in the germline V gene. CDR3 length: 14 amino acids. V dropped 7 bases and J dropped 9 bases, with 16 bases sitting between them. The CDR3 bases are TGTGCCAGCAACCGAGAGGGGCTCGGTTCACCCCTCCACTTT. Protein product: CASNREGLGSPLHF.

The chain couples TRBV5-1 to TRBJ2-7, with 7 bases fitting TRBD2. CDR3 length equals 13 residues. V trimming: 4 bases; J trimming: 7 bases; junction bases outside the gene matches: 8. Germline CDR1 is SGHRS and CDR2 is YFSETQ. The CDR3 DNA is TGCGCCAGCAGCCCGGGACCGCGGGGGGAGCAGTACGTC. This encodes CASSPGPRGEQYV.

V and J are TRBV6-2 or TRBV6-3 and TRBJ1-1; TRBD1 matches at 7 bases. The germline CDR1 and CDR2 sequences are MNHEY and SVGEGT. Losses at the gene ends were 0 bases for V and 5 bases for J; bases not matched to a gene: 6. This CDR3 has 15 residues. The CDR3 spells CASSYSLQGGTEAFF. The CDR3, as DNA: TGTGCCAGCAGTTACTCGTTGCAGGGGGGGACTGAAGCTTTCTTT.

The rearrangement joins TRBV18 to TRBJ2-5; perhaps TRBD2 as D (5 bases). V lost 2 bases, J lost 5 bases, and 9 bases lay in between. Germline CDR1 KGHSH, CDR2 LQKENI. This CDR3 is 13 amino acids long. CDR3 bases: TGTGCCAGCTCACCAGGGCCGGGGGAGACCCAGTACTTC. This codes for CASSPGPGETQYF.

This clonotype was observed at least ten times. The rearrangement joins TRBV10-3 to TRBJ2-4, with D possibly being TRBD1 or TRBD2 (5 bases each). The V gene lost 9 bases and the J gene lost 4 bases, with 7 bases spanning the gap. The CDR3 totals 11 residues. CDR1 and CDR2 (germline): ENHRY, SYGVKD. Here the CDR3 reads CAMGTKNIQYF. CDR3 sequence (DNA): TGTGCCATGGGGACGAAAAACATTCAGTACTTC.

The genes are TRBV4-2 and TRBJ2-2, with 13 bases identical to TRBD2. From germline, CDR1 is LGHNA and CDR2 YNFKEQ. This CDR3 is 19 amino acids long. J gave up 0 bases and V 3 bases, and 7 bases lay outside the gene matches. DNA of the CDR3: TGTGCCAGCAGCCAGAGGACTAGCGGGGGCGTTGCGAACACCGGGGAGCTGTTTTTT. This codes for CASSQRTSGGVANTGELFF.

At least ten counts were recorded for this clonotype. For the CDR3, the DNA is TGCGCCAGCAGCTTGGATGGGACAGGGGGCAATGAGCAGTTCTTC. Residues: CASSLDGTGGNEQFF. The chain joins TRBV5-1 to TRBJ2-1, with 11 bases that match TRBD1. There are 15 residues in the CDR3. V lost 0 bases to trimming and J lost 6 bases; unmatched junction nucleotides: 2. Germline CDR1 SGHRS, CDR2 YFSETQ. The whole variable domain, filled in from reference TRBV5-1 and TRBJ2-1, reads KAGVTQTPRYLIKTRGQQVTLSCSPISGHRSVSWYQQTPGQGLQFLFEYFSETQRNKGNFPGRFSGRQFSNSRSEMNVSTLELGDSALYLCASSLDGTGGNEQFFGPGTRLTVL.

The chain joins TRBV11-2 to TRBJ2-5; perhaps TRBD2 as D (5 bases). This CDR3 is built from 15 residues. In germline, CDR1 is SGHAT, CDR2 FQNNGV. Trimming stripped 5 bases from V and 3 bases from J, with 16 bases between. The CDR3 sequence is CASSPLAGREETQYF. The CDR3 nucleotides are TGTGCCAGCAGCCCCCTGGCGGGCCGTGAAGAGACCCAGTACTTC.

This clonotype turned up a few times. The gene calls are TRBV5-4 and TRBJ2-6; 8 nucleotides match TRBD1. V shed 0 bases, J shed 0 bases, and the junction held 8 bases outside the gene matches. Germline CDR1 is SGHNT and CDR2 is YYREEE (reference sequence). This CDR3 region has 19 residues. CDR3 sequence reads: CASSLGFRGPGSGANVLTF. CDR3 DNA sequence: TGTGCCAGCAGCTTGGGGTTCAGGGGGCCTGGCTCTGGGGCCAACGTCCTGACTTTC.